This T cell receptor beta chain was identified in a study of shared clonotypes between healthy human individuals. Findings and caveats of the study: Rarefaction analysis demonstrated incomplete sorted-subset sequencing notwithstanding large depth.

Notes on this clone: The target antigen is unknown.

The CDR3 totals 19 residues. V shed 3 bases, J shed 0 bases, and the junction held 15 bases outside the gene matches. The germline V gene encodes CDR1 KGHSH and CDR2 LQKENI. Each subset's genomic DNA was split evenly across several immunoSEQ plates. TCRdb's table, derived via immunoSEQ multiplex PCR, lists solely in-frame clones and lacks some. Altogether a few hundred thousand clones are present, 80% to 90% being singletons, with the ten largest covering around 15%. The sample taken for sequencing was memory CD8+ T cells sorted from blood. Indicated subset: CD45RO+ cells pooled with CCR7-negative TemRA cells. The receptor was isolated from a man aged 18 to 35 in good health. This rearrangement joins TRBV18 to TRBJ2-3; 7 bases fit TRBD2. The CDR3 region is CASSPGRPHVISSTDTQYF. The DNA for the CDR3 is TGTGCCAGCTCACCCGGGAGGCCACACGTAATATCTAGCACAGATACGCAGTATTTT.